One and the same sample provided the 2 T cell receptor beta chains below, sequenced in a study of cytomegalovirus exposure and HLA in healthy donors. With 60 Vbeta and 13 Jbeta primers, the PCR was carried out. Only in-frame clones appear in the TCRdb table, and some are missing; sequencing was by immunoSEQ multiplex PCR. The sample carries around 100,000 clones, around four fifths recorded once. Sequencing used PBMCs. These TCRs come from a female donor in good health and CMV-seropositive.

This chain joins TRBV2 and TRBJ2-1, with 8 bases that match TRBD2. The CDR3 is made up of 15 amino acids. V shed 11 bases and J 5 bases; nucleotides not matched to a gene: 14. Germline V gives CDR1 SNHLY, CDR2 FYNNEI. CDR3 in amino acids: CASGGRGAHNNEQFF. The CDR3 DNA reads TGTGCCTCTGGAGGGCGGGGGGCGCATAACAATGAGCAGTTCTTC.

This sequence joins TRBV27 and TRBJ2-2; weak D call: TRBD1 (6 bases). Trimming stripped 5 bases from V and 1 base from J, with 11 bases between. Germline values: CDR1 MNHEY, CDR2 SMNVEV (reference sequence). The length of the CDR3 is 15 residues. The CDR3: CASSGRRGNTGELFF. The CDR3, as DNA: TGTGCCAGCAGTGGTCGCAGGGGGAACACCGGGGAGCTGTTTTTT.